Below, one T cell receptor (beta chain) is given with its context. Its target is not known. The assay was immunoSEQ multiplex PCR, and TCRdb's table has in-frame clones only and misses some. This sample carries 85,000 to 90,000 clones, about nine tenths of them seen once, and the ten largest clones take 2.5% to 3.5%. V lost 5 bases to trimming and J lost 2 bases; unmatched junction nucleotides: 1. This CDR3 comprises 14 residues. Germline loops: CDR1 MNHNY, CDR2 SVGAGI (reference sequence). This entry belongs to a study of PD-1 blockade in classical Hodgkin lymphoma. Study-level findings and limits: Repertoire difference causes, possibly disease activity or prior therapy, remain undefined. Compared with healthy donors, newly diagnosed patients reportedly showed lower baseline TCR diversity. Baseline diversity in complete responders resembled that of newly diagnosed patients.

Time point meaning: cycle 4 day 1 (C4D1), after less than seven weeks of nivolumab. With no exception, relapse followed autologous stem cell transplantation in all patients, and brentuximab vedotin exposure varied. This sequence was found in a human donor with classical Hodgkin lymphoma. The sequencing used peripheral blood mononuclear cells (PBMCs), collected before the fourth cycle of nivolumab. This chain links TRBV6-6 with TRBJ2-7, with 12 bases identical to TRBD2. The CDR3 bases are TGTGCCAGCAGTCGACTAGCGGGGGCCTACGAGCAGTACTTC. Encoded protein: CASSRLAGAYEQYF.